This T cell receptor (beta chain) was identified in a study of T-cell memory formation after mild COVID-19. Study details: TCR clusters largely stayed donor specific. General study results and limits: Contracting CD4+ clones sat mainly in CM and EM; CD8+ in EMRA. Confirmation was lacking for SARS-CoV-2 specificity of second-wave clones that peaked on day 37. A second wave expanding day 15 to 37 was CD4+-biased; contracting clones were balanced.

The V gene's germline CDR1 is LGHDT and CDR2 YNNKEL (reference sequence). This CDR3 is 16 amino acids long. V lost 0 bases and J lost 2, with 14 bases in between. TCRdb itself ran the 5' RACE reads through MiXCR, one entry per CDR3 protein. This sample yields 55,000 to 70,000 distinct CDR3 sequences, of which 25% to 30% are seen a single time; about 42% belongs to the top ten. The sample holds a few counts of this clonotype. The target antigen is unknown. Sequenced sample: PBMCs or a T cell subset sorted from them (not recorded which). The TCR sequence derives from a man younger than 30 who had mild COVID-19 (a few samples of this study predate the infection). Cell type and time point are not known. This chain uses TRBV3-1 with TRBJ2-7; maybe TRBD2 (5 bases). The CDR3 region is CASSQDPRVRTYEQYF. CDR3 DNA: TGTGCCAGCAGCCAAGACCCGAGGGTCAGGACCTACGAGCAGTACTTC.